Listed below are T cell receptor beta chains from one sample, sequenced in a study of shared clonotypes between healthy human individuals. Clones were sequenced by immunoSEQ multiplex PCR, and TCRdb holds only the in-frame ones, with some missing. There are 2 million to 2.5 million clones in the sample; 90% to 96% occur only once, and 0.1% to 0.15% lies in the top ten. The sequenced material came from naive CD4+ T cells sorted from blood. The source is a young man in good health. Each CDR3 is given with its conserved first and last residue. The order of the fields is CDR3 DNA, CDR3 protein, J gene, V gene, D gene, clone size. D genes are given only for firm matches. Clone size is given for some rows only: seen once, a few or many times, or a class if the clone is expanded.

CDR3 DNA: TGTGCCAGCAGCCGAGACAGGGAGAGGGAGCAGTTCTTC
CDR3 protein: CASSRDREREQFF
J gene: TRBJ2-1
V gene: TRBV7-6
D gene: TRBD1
clone size: -

CDR3 DNA: TGTGCCAGCAGCTTAGTTGCATTCTCTAGCACAGATACGCAGTATTTT
CDR3 protein: CASSLVAFSSTDTQYF
J gene: TRBJ2-3
V gene: TRBV7-9
D gene: -
clone size: once

CDR3 DNA: TGTGCCAGCAGCTTACTAGCCGGTCGAGAGTATTTT
CDR3 protein: CASSLLAGREYF
J gene: TRBJ2-3
V gene: TRBV7-2
D gene: -
clone size: -

CDR3 DNA: TGTGCCAGTAGTACACCGGGACGGACCTACGAGCAGTACTTC
CDR3 protein: CASSTPGRTYEQYF
J gene: TRBJ2-7
V gene: TRBV19
D gene: -
clone size: -

CDR3 DNA: TGTGCCAGCAGTTACCCTAGCACAGATACGCAGTATTTT
CDR3 protein: CASSYPSTDTQYF
J gene: TRBJ2-3
V gene: TRBV6-5
D gene: -
clone size: few

CDR3 DNA: TGTGCCAGCAGCTTAGCGCTTCGGGGGGCCTCCTACGAGCAGTACTTC
CDR3 protein: CASSLALRGASYEQYF
J gene: TRBJ2-7
V gene: TRBV7-9
D gene: -
clone size: -

CDR3 DNA: TGTGCCAGCAAAACGGGTCGAGAGGGCTACACCTTC
CDR3 protein: CASKTGREGYTF
J gene: TRBJ1-2
V gene: TRBV6-5
D gene: -
clone size: -

CDR3 DNA: TGTGCCAGCAAGGGCAGAACTAGCACAGATACGCAGTATTTT
CDR3 protein: CASKGRTSTDTQYF
J gene: TRBJ2-3
V gene: TRBV2
D gene: -
clone size: -

CDR3 DNA: TGTGCCAGCTCACTTGGGACAGGGGGCGCCGATCGTGATGGCTACACCTTC
CDR3 protein: CASSLGTGGADRDGYTF
J gene: TRBJ1-2
V gene: TRBV18
D gene: TRBD1
clone size: -

CDR3 DNA: TGCGCCAGCAGTGAGGGGAACACTGAAGCTTTCTTT
CDR3 protein: CASSEGNTEAFF
J gene: TRBJ1-1
V gene: TRBV10-2
D gene: -
clone size: few

CDR3 DNA: TGTGCCTGGGCGGGGAGAGGGGGACAATCTGGGGCCAACGTCCTGACTTTC
CDR3 protein: CAWAGRGGQSGANVLTF
J gene: TRBJ2-6
V gene: TRBV30
D gene: -
clone size: -

CDR3 DNA: TGCGCCAGCCAGCGGGAGCCCTACGAGCAGTACTTC
CDR3 protein: CASQREPYEQYF
J gene: TRBJ2-7
V gene: TRBV5-1
D gene: TRBD2
clone size: few

CDR3 DNA: TGCGCCAGCAGTGACACTAGGGGAGTCGCCAGCACAGATACGCAGTATTTT
CDR3 protein: CASSDTRGVASTDTQYF
J gene: TRBJ2-3
V gene: TRBV10-1
D gene: -
clone size: once

CDR3 DNA: TGTGCTAGTGGTTTGTACGGACGGAATTCACCCCTCCACTTT
CDR3 protein: CASGLYGRNSPLHF
J gene: TRBJ1-6
V gene: TRBV12-5
D gene: -
clone size: -

CDR3 DNA: TGTGCCAGCAGCTTAGGAACGCTGCCCCTCCACTTT
CDR3 protein: CASSLGTLPLHF
J gene: TRBJ1-6
V gene: TRBV7-9
D gene: -
clone size: -

CDR3 DNA: TGTGCCAGCAGGCTACAGGGTTCTGATGGCTACACCTTC
CDR3 protein: CASRLQGSDGYTF
J gene: TRBJ1-2
V gene: TRBV28
D gene: -
clone size: -

CDR3 DNA: TGTGCCAGCAGTGCTACAGAGAACACTGAAGCTTTCTTT
CDR3 protein: CASSATENTEAFF
J gene: TRBJ1-1
V gene: TRBV6-4
D gene: -
clone size: -

CDR3 DNA: TGTGCCAGCAGTTCCTGGACGGTGAGCACAGATACGCAGTATTTT
CDR3 protein: CASSSWTVSTDTQYF
J gene: TRBJ2-3
V gene: TRBV27
D gene: -
clone size: -

CDR3 DNA: TGTGCCAGCAGCTTAGAGGGGCCCAGGTTTGGAGATACGCAGTATTTT
CDR3 protein: CASSLEGPRFGDTQYF
J gene: TRBJ2-3
V gene: TRBV11-2
D gene: -
clone size: once

CDR3 DNA: TGTGCCAGCAGCTTAGGGCTGAACGGACCGGGTAGGGAAAAACTGTTTTTT
CDR3 protein: CASSLGLNGPGREKLFF
J gene: TRBJ1-4
V gene: TRBV11-2
D gene: -
clone size: -

CDR3 DNA: TGTGCCACCAGACAGGGGACCTACCCTAACTATGGCTACACCTTC
CDR3 protein: CATRQGTYPNYGYTF
J gene: TRBJ1-2
V gene: TRBV19
D gene: TRBD1
clone size: -

CDR3 DNA: TGTGCCATCAGTGATTTAGGAGCGGGGGGACTTTACGAGCAGTACTTC
CDR3 protein: CAISDLGAGGLYEQYF
J gene: TRBJ2-7
V gene: TRBV10-3
D gene: TRBD2
clone size: -

CDR3 DNA: TGTGCCATCAGGAGGGGACTAGCGGAATCCTACGAGCAGTACTTC
CDR3 protein: CAIRRGLAESYEQYF
J gene: TRBJ2-7
V gene: TRBV10-3
D gene: TRBD2
clone size: -